The sequence of this TCR beta chain was determined in a study of blood T cell repertoires in COVID-19. In the original workflow: Reference gene primer amplification gave nucleated cell count estimates. TCRdb keeps only in-frame clones here, not all; method: immunoSEQ multiplex PCR. V, J and clone size are those of that table, while D and trimming were read from the DNA. The profile covers around 200,000 clones, with approximately 89% appearing a single time and 2% to 3% taken by the ten largest. Germline V gene data show CDR1 as SGHNT and CDR2 as YYREEE (reference sequence). V dropped 4 bases and J dropped 4; count of bases not matched to a gene: 5. This CDR3 has 14 residues.

Sequences were obtained from peripheral blood. The genes are TRBV5-4 and TRBJ1-2; 9 bases match TRBD1. The receptor comes from a man between 35 and 55 years old with active or convalescent COVID-19. CDR3 in amino acids: CASSPQDRGYGYTF. CDR3 bases: TGTGCCAGCAGCCCCCAGGACAGGGGCTATGGCTACACCTTC.